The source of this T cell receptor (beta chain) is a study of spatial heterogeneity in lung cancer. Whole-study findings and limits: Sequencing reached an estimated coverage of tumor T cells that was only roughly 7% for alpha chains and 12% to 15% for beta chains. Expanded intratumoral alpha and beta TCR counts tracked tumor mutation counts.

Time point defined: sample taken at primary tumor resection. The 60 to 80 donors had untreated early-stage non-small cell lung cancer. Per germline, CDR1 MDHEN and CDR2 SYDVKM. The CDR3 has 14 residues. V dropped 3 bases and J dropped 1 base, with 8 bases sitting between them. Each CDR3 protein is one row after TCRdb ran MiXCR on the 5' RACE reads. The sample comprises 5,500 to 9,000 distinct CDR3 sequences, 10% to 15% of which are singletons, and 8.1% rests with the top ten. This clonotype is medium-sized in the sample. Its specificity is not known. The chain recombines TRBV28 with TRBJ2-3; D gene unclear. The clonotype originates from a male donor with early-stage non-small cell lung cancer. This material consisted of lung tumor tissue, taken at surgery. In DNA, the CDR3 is TGTGCCAGCAGTTTTCTCCAGGGCACAGATACGCAGTATTTT. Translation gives CASSFLQGTDTQYF.